These 30 T cell receptor beta chains were all obtained from the same sample, sequenced in a study of blood T cell repertoires in COVID-19. Sequencing was performed with immunoSEQ multiplex PCR; in TCRdb, only in-frame clones are kept and a portion is missing. The top ten clones hold 13% of a sample with more than 150,000 clones, approximately 79% of them seen once. The sample taken for sequencing was peripheral blood. The origin of the receptors is a man aged 50 to 60 who had recovered from COVID-19.

The gene calls are TRBV13 and TRBJ2-2; 7 bases are a match to TRBD1. The CDR3 sequence is 15 residues long. Germline CDR1 and CDR2: PRHDT and FYEKMQ (reference sequence). V shed 5 bases, J shed 0 bases, and the junction held 3 bases outside the gene matches. CDR3: CASSPGTANTGELFF. The CDR3 DNA is TGTGCCAGCAGCCCGGGGACAGCGAACACCGGGGAGCTGTTTTTT.

As regards this clone: The identical CDR3 is also encoded by other nucleotide sequences in the sample. The rearrangement links TRBV25-1 to TRBJ2-2, with D perhaps TRBD2 (5 bases). Trimming stripped 5 bases from V and 2 bases from J, with 9 bases between. CDR3 length: 14 amino acids. Germline V gene sequence: CDR1 MGHDK, CDR2 SYGVNS. In nucleotides, the CDR3 is TGTGCCAGCAGTCGGGGTCTCAACACCGGGGAGCTGTTTTTT. Protein: CASSRGLNTGELFF.

The chain links TRBV5-1 to TRBJ2-1, with 9 bases matching TRBD2. This CDR3 has 19 residues. With 3 bases clipped from V and 2 bases from J, the junction kept 15 bases outside the gene matches. Germline-derived CDR1 and CDR2 are SGHRS and YFSETQ. The CDR3 sequence: CASSSRGGSGSSTYNEQFF. The DNA for the CDR3 is TGCGCCAGCAGCTCCAGGGGTGGTAGCGGGAGTAGTACCTACAATGAGCAGTTCTTC.

This sequence joins TRBV5-1 and TRBJ2-1; 9 positions agree with TRBD1. The CDR3 totals 16 residues. The V segment lost 4 bases and the J segment 5 bases; nucleotides outside the gene matches: 10. Germline CDR1 reads SGHRS; CDR2 reads YFSETQ. CDR3 nucleotides: TGCGCCAGCAGCGAACGTCCGGGACAGGGAAACAATGAGCAGTTCTTC. The encoded protein is CASSERPGQGNNEQFF.

The J gene is TRBJ2-3, the V gene TRBV7-2; a weak D match, TRBD2 (6 bases). This CDR3 contains 16 residues. V lost 3 bases and J lost 0, with 13 bases in between. From germline, CDR1 is SGHTA and CDR2 FQGNSA. The CDR3 sequence: CASSFVAEPSTDTQYF. The CDR3 nucleotides read TGTGCCAGCAGCTTCGTAGCGGAACCAAGCACAGATACGCAGTATTTT.

The V gene is TRBV18, the J gene TRBJ1-1; D not resolved. The germline V and J ends were trimmed by 6 bases and 6 bases, with 14 bases remaining between them. The CDR3 has 13 amino acids. CDR1 and CDR2 from the germline V gene are KGHSH and LQKENI. DNA of the CDR3: TGTGCCAGCTCGTTCACGTCCGGGGCTGAAGCTTTCTTT. It encodes CASSFTSGAEAFF. The variable domain in full, with the rest retrieved from reference TRBV18 and TRBJ1-1, is NAGVMQNPRHLVRRRGQEARLRCSPMKGHSHVYWYRQLPEEGLKFMVYLQKENIIDESGMPKERFSAEFPKEGPSILRIQQVVRGDSAAYFCASSFTSGAEAFFGQGTRLTVV.

Concerning this clone itself: Other nucleotide sequences in the sample specify the same CDR3. The chain links TRBV19 to TRBJ2-5; D unresolved. The V end was cut by 4 bases, the J end by 5 bases, with 5 bases between. Looked up from germline, CDR1 is LNHDA and CDR2 is SQIVND (reference sequence). The CDR3 length is 11 residues. The CDR3 loop is CASSNRETQYF. CDR3 nucleotides: TGTGCCAGTAGTAATCGTGAGACCCAGTACTTC.

This chain links TRBV19 with TRBJ1-5; a possible D gene is TRBD1 (6 bases). The CDR3 has 16 residues. V gave up 1 base and J gave up 6 bases, with 16 bases separating them. Germline CDR1 and CDR2: LNHDA and SQIVND (reference sequence). This chain's CDR3 is CASSIGNRAAPQPQHF. The CDR3 DNA reads TGTGCCAGTAGTATAGGTAACAGGGCCGCCCCTCAGCCCCAGCATTTT.

The chain recombines TRBV5-6 with TRBJ2-1; the match to TRBD2 covers 13 bases. Looked up from germline, CDR1 is SGHDT and CDR2 is YYEEEE. This CDR3 comprises 16 residues. J lost 6 bases, V lost 3 bases, and 6 bases had no gene match. CDR3 protein: CASSSTRTSGSNEQFF. CDR3 nucleotide sequence: TGTGCCAGCAGCTCAACTCGGACTAGCGGGAGCAATGAGCAGTTCTTC.

The J gene is TRBJ2-1, the V gene TRBV5-1, with D possibly TRBD2 on 5 matching bases. Trimming left V 4 bases short and J 5 bases short, with 10 bases between. This CDR3 contains 13 residues. The V gene's germline CDR1 is SGHRS and CDR2 YFSETQ. CDR3 region: CASSVGINNEQFF. CDR3 DNA: TGCGCCAGCAGCGTCGGGATTAACAATGAGCAGTTCTTC.

The J gene is TRBJ2-7, the V gene TRBV11-3; 8 positions agree with TRBD1. This CDR3 contains 15 residues. The ends lost 1 base at V and 3 bases at J; junction bases unmatched: 5. The germline V gene has CDR1 SGHNT and CDR2 YENEEA. CDR3 DNA: TGTGCCAGCAGCTTAGGAGGGACAGGACTCTACGAGCAGTACTTC. It codes for CASSLGGTGLYEQYF.

This clone was picked up a small number of times. The chain employs TRBV7-3 and TRBJ2-3; 7 bases line up with TRBD2. V was pared by 2 bases and J by 3 bases, with 8 bases of the junction left unmatched. The CDR3 extends over 16 amino acids. Per germline, CDR1 SGHTA and CDR2 FQGTGA. The CDR3 DNA reads as TGTGCCAGCAGCTTAGCTCCGGGAGGAGGAACAGATACGCAGTATTTT. Translating gives CASSLAPGGGTDTQYF.

This chain uses TRBV25-1 with TRBJ2-7, with D perhaps TRBD1 (6 bases). Per germline, CDR1 MGHDK and CDR2 SYGVNS. Trimming cost V 4 bases and J 13 bases, with 20 bases left between them. This CDR3 comprises 13 residues. The CDR3 DNA reads as TGTGCCAGCAGTGCTTCAGGGGCAGCACGTTTTTACTTC. It specifies CASSASGAARFYF.

The gene calls are TRBV7-6 and TRBJ2-3, with D possibly being TRBD2 (5 bases). The CDR3 runs to 15 residues. The germline V gene has CDR1 SGHVS and CDR2 FNYEAQ. With 1 base removed from V and 4 bases from J, the gap between germline ends came to 12 bases. The CDR3 region is CASSLDEGAADTQYF. CDR3 sequence (DNA): TGTGCCAGCAGCTTAGACGAGGGAGCAGCAGATACGCAGTATTTT.

A few counts support this clone. V usage is TRBV5-4 and J usage is TRBJ2-2; 13 bases fit TRBD2. V dropped 0 bases and J dropped 3; count of bases not matched to a gene: 5. CDR3 size: 18 residues. Germline V gene lookup returns CDR1 SGHNT and CDR2 YYREEE (reference sequence). In DNA, the CDR3 is TGTGCCAGCAGCTTGGGTAGGGGACTAGCGGGATACACCGGGGAGCTGTTTTTT. It codes for CASSLGRGLAGYTGELFF.

The chain uses TRBV20-1 and TRBJ1-1, with 8 bases identical to TRBD1. The V and J ends lost 7 bases and 5 bases, in that order; junction bases with no gene match: 3. This CDR3 spans 11 amino acids. Germline V gene data show CDR1 as DFQATT and CDR2 as SNEGSKA (reference sequence). In DNA, the CDR3 is TGCAGTGGCCGACAGGGGACTGAAGCTTTCTTT. This sequence encodes CSGRQGTEAFF.

The rearrangement links TRBV7-2 to TRBJ1-1; 7 bases agree with TRBD1. V was pared by 1 base and J by 10 bases, with 6 bases of the junction left unmatched. Per germline, CDR1 SGHTA and CDR2 FQGNSA. This CDR3 spans 13 amino acids. The CDR3 spells CASSLDWDSSAFF. DNA of the CDR3: TGTGCCAGCAGCTTAGATTGGGACAGTTCAGCTTTCTTT.

The chain has TRBV5-1 and TRBJ1-5; 11 bases match TRBD1. Trimming cost V 0 bases and J 5 bases; bases outside gene matches: 13. Germline-derived CDR1 and CDR2 are SGHRS and YFSETQ. This CDR3 region has 19 residues. CDR3 amino acids: CASSLAPDRGRGQYQPQHF. CDR3 sequence (DNA): TGCGCCAGCAGCTTGGCCCCGGACAGGGGGCGGGGGCAGTATCAGCCCCAGCATTTT.

The chain has TRBV5-1 and TRBJ2-7, with 7 bases identical to TRBD2. V shed 3 bases and J 0 bases; nucleotides not matched to a gene: 15. The CDR3 totals 18 residues. Germline CDR1 SGHRS, CDR2 YFSETQ. This CDR3 reads CASSSVSHGTTSSYEQYF. CDR3 in DNA: TGCGCCAGCAGCTCTGTGTCCCATGGGACTACCAGCTCCTACGAGCAGTACTTC.

This clone was found a few times. The chain has TRBV19 and TRBJ1-3; TRBD1 is a possible D gene (6 bases). The germline V and J ends were trimmed by 3 bases and 0 bases, with 9 bases remaining between them. Germline CDR1 and CDR2: LNHDA and SQIVND (reference sequence). The CDR3 is 15 residues long. CDR3 in DNA: TGTGCCAGTAGTATCCGACAGGACTCTGGAAACACCATATATTTT. The encoded protein is CASSIRQDSGNTIYF.

This clone was detected many times. The chain recombines TRBV15 with TRBJ2-1; the match to TRBD2 covers 7 bases. V dropped 2 bases and J dropped 0; count of bases not matched to a gene: 7. From germline, CDR1 is LNHNV and CDR2 YYDKDF (reference sequence). This CDR3 comprises 17 residues. The CDR3 DNA reads TGTGCCACCAGCAGACCGACTAGCCCCAGCTCCTACAATGAGCAGTTCTTC. Translating gives CATSRPTSPSSYNEQFF. The entire variable domain, with the rest obtained from reference TRBV15 and TRBJ2-1, is as follows: DAMVIQNPRYQVTQFGKPVTLSCSQTLNHNVMYWYQQKSSQAPKLLFHYYDKDFNNEADTPDNFQSRRPNTSFCFLDIRSPGLGDTAMYLCATSRPTSPSSYNEQFFGPGTRLTVL.

The chain carries TRBV5-4 and TRBJ1-4, with D perhaps TRBD1 (5 bases). The V gene's germline CDR1 is SGHNT and CDR2 YYREEE (reference sequence). Trimming pared 4 bases from V and 4 bases from J, leaving 17 bases between. CDR3 length: 16 amino acids. The CDR3 reads CASSRAAGRGNEKLFF. The CDR3 DNA follows: TGTGCCAGCAGCCGGGCCGCGGGGCGGGGTAATGAAAAACTGTTTTTT.

The chain combines TRBV13 with TRBJ1-2; D might be TRBD1 (6 bases). With 6 bases removed from V and 7 bases from J, the gap between germline ends came to 15 bases. The CDR3 length is 13 residues. In germline, CDR1 is PRHDT, CDR2 FYEKMQ (reference sequence). The CDR3 spells CASRQAGAGGYTF. Written as DNA, the CDR3 is TGTGCCAGCAGACAAGCAGGGGCCGGTGGCTACACCTTC.

The V gene is TRBV10-3, the J gene TRBJ2-1, with D maybe TRBD1 (6 bases). V was cut by 10 bases and J by 10 bases, with 11 bases left in between. This CDR3 region has 10 residues. Germline V gene sequence: CDR1 ENHRY, CDR2 SYGVKD. The CDR3, as DNA: TGTGCCACAGCAGGGGACGAGCAGTTCTTC. This sequence encodes CATAGDEQFF.

The chain is built from TRBV27 and TRBJ1-3, with D maybe TRBD1 (5 bases). V was clipped by 5 bases and J by 9 bases, with 26 bases between them. From germline, CDR1 is MNHEY and CDR2 SMNVEV (reference sequence). The CDR3 sequence is 17 residues long. The CDR3 loop reads CASSPPGVQGGRFTIYF. CDR3 DNA sequence: TGTGCCAGCAGTCCTCCCGGGGTTCAGGGAGGCCGGTTCACCATATATTTT.

This sequence joins TRBV5-1 and TRBJ1-2; 11 bases are a match to TRBD1. CDR1 and CDR2 (germline): SGHRS, YFSETQ. This CDR3 is 17 amino acids long. Trimming took 4 bases from V and 6 from J; bases not matched to a gene: 14. As DNA, the CDR3 is TGCGCCAGCAGCAAAGGACAGGGGGCGTTGGGCACAAATGGCTACACCTTC. It encodes CASSKGQGALGTNGYTF.

The chain recombines TRBV6-5 with TRBJ1-5, with a weak D call TRBD1 (5 bases). The germline V gene encodes CDR1 MNHEY and CDR2 SVGAGI. V was pared by 2 bases and J by 4 bases, with 9 bases between. The CDR3 length is 14 residues. CDR3: CASSYAGFNQPQHF. The CDR3 DNA follows: TGTGCCAGCAGTTACGCAGGGTTTAATCAGCCCCAGCATTTT.

The CDR3 DNA sequence: TGTGCCAGCAGAACCTTGCGGGAAGAAAAACTGTTTTTT. This sequence encodes CASRTLREEKLFF. V gene TRBV2 combines with J gene TRBJ1-4; D uncertain. Trimming pared 6 bases from V and 8 bases from J, leaving 13 bases between. This CDR3 region has 13 residues. Per the germline V gene, CDR1 is SNHLY and CDR2 is FYNNEI. The full variable domain, in which reference TRBV2 and TRBJ1-4 provide the parts outside the CDR3, is EPEVTQTPSHQVTQMGQEVILRCVPISNHLYFYWYRQILGQKVEFLVSFYNNEISEKSEIFDDQFSVERPDGSNFTLKIRSTKLEDSAMYFCASRTLREEKLFFGSGTQLSVL.

This chain links TRBV6-6 with TRBJ1-1; 7 bases are shared with TRBD1. Germline CDR1 reads MNHNY; CDR2 reads SVGAGI (reference sequence). Trimming cost V 6 bases and J 5 bases; bases outside gene matches: 6. CDR3 length: 13 amino acids. CDR3 amino acids: CASRLDRATEAFF. In DNA form, the CDR3 reads TGTGCCAGCAGACTCGACAGGGCAACTGAAGCTTTCTTT.

This sequence joins TRBV28 and TRBJ1-2; D is perhaps TRBD1 (6 bases). V dropped 5 bases and J dropped 4 bases, with 14 bases sitting between them. Germline loops: CDR1 MDHEN, CDR2 SYDVKM. This CDR3 comprises 14 residues. The CDR3 here is CASSLEDSLYGYTF. Written as DNA, the CDR3 is TGTGCCAGCAGTCTAGAGGACAGCCTCTATGGCTACACCTTC.